This T cell receptor (beta chain) was retrieved from a study of a mutant IDH1 vaccine in newly diagnosed glioma. As for the study in general: Patients had eight vaccinations, in weeks 1, 3, 5, 7, 11, 15, 19 and 23.

This CDR3 spans 14 amino acids. Germline values: CDR1 MGHRA, CDR2 YSYEKL. V gave up 6 bases and J gave up 7 bases; unmatched junction bases: 8. With respect to this clone: Its antigen is currently unknown.

Time point defined: week 23, last vaccination. Topical imiquimod was applied with each vaccine dose, which held 300 ug of mutant IDH1 20-mer peptide. Produced via immunoSEQ multiplex PCR; TCRdb's table is partial and in-frame only. Of 65,000 or so clones detected, more than 75% appear once; the ten largest clones hold 4%. The TCR comes from a man aged 25 to 40 with glioma. The V gene is TRBV4-1, the J gene TRBJ2-7, with TRBD1 matching over 11 bases. Sequencing was performed on PBMCs, taken from a glioma patient whose treatment included an IDH1 peptide vaccine. CDR3 sequence: CASRRTGGWGEQYF. The CDR3 bases are TGCGCCAGCAGGCGGACAGGGGGCTGGGGTGAGCAGTACTTC.